Each of the 26 T cell receptor beta chains below was sequenced from the same sample in a study of blood T cell repertoires in COVID-19. Only in-frame clones appear in the TCRdb table, and some are missing; sequencing was by immunoSEQ multiplex PCR. The data contain about 210,000 clones, 75% to 90% of them singletons. The sequenced sample consisted of peripheral blood. These receptors were taken from a woman in her thirties or forties with acute or convalescent COVID-19.

This chain links TRBV11-2 with TRBJ2-6; D might be TRBD2 (6 bases). The V end was cut by 1 base, the J end by 8 bases, with 15 bases between. In germline, CDR1 is SGHAT, CDR2 FQNNGV. This CDR3 spans 16 amino acids. The CDR3 reads CASSLVGGWATNVLTF. CDR3 nucleotides: TGTGCCAGCAGCTTAGTTGGGGGGTGGGCAACCAACGTCCTGACTTTC.

V gene TRBV5-8 combines with J gene TRBJ1-2, with no clear D. The CDR3 is 14 amino acids. CDR1 is SGHTS, CDR2 YDEGEE, per germline. Trimming removed 3 bases at V and 3 bases at J, with 12 bases between. The CDR3 sequence is CASSSKTWDYGYTF. DNA for the CDR3: TGTGCCAGCAGCTCTAAGACTTGGGACTATGGCTACACCTTC.

The V gene is TRBV2, the J gene TRBJ1-5, with 8 bases identical to TRBD1. V was clipped by 6 bases and J by 3 bases; unmatched bases: 16. Germline CDR1 is SNHLY and CDR2 is FYNNEI. This CDR3 has 18 amino acids. CDR3: CASSLEAGGGLDNQPQHF. The CDR3 DNA reads as TGTGCCAGCAGCTTAGAAGCAGGGGGCGGATTGGACAATCAGCCCCAGCATTTT.

This clone was counted once. The chain is built from TRBV30 and TRBJ2-3; TRBD1 matches at 7 bases. The trim removed 4 bases at V and 0 bases at J, leaving 7 bases unmatched. Germline V gene sequence: CDR1 GTSNPN, CDR2 SVGIG (reference sequence). The CDR3 spans 15 residues. In nucleotides, the CDR3 is TGTGCCTGGACCCTACAGGGGACAAGCACAGATACGCAGTATTTT. The encoded protein is CAWTLQGTSTDTQYF. Full variable domain (rest looked up from reference TRBV30 and TRBJ2-3): SQTIHQWPATLVQPVGSPLSLECTVEGTSNPNLYWYRQAAGRGLQLLFYSVGIGQISSEVPQNLSASRPQDRQFILSSKKLLLSDSGFYLCAWTLQGTSTDTQYFGPGTRLTVL.

The chain uses TRBV3-1 (or the pseudogene TRBV3-2) and TRBJ2-3, with D unclear. Germline V lookup: CDR1 LGHDT, CDR2 YNNKEL (reference sequence). V was trimmed by 1 base and J by 0 bases, leaving 8 bases between them. The CDR3 has 15 residues. CDR3: CASSQVFGSTDTQYF. The CDR3 DNA is TGTGCCAGCAGCCAAGTTTTCGGTAGCACAGATACGCAGTATTTT.

The rearrangement uses TRBV12-5 and TRBJ1-2; 9 bases line up with TRBD1. The V and J ends lost 4 bases and 8 bases, in that order; junction bases with no gene match: 14. This CDR3 region has 16 residues. CDR1 and CDR2 from the germline V gene are LGHNT and FRNRAP. Here the CDR3 reads CASGYRTGEILRGYTF. The CDR3 nucleotides are TGTGCTAGTGGTTACAGGACAGGGGAAATTCTGCGGGGCTACACCTTC.

The rearrangement uses TRBV19 and TRBJ2-1; 9 bases line up with TRBD1. This CDR3 contains 14 residues. The ends lost 4 bases at V and 9 bases at J; junction bases unmatched: 7. Germline V gene sequence: CDR1 LNHDA, CDR2 SQIVND (reference sequence). The CDR3 protein is CASSTLTGGLEQFF. CDR3 nucleotides: TGTGCCAGTAGTACCCTGACAGGGGGACTTGAGCAGTTCTTC.

The V call is TRBV14, the J call TRBJ1-1; tentatively, D is TRBD1 (6 bases). CDR1 is SGHDN, CDR2 FVKESK, per germline. CDR3 length: 15 amino acids. Trimming stripped 6 bases from V and 2 bases from J, with 16 bases between. For the CDR3, the DNA is TGTGCCAGCAGGAGGTCAGGGGTAAGAAACACTGAAGCTTTCTTT. Its translation: CASRRSGVRNTEAFF. Full variable domain (missing parts from reference TRBV14 and TRBJ1-1): EAGVTQFPSHSVIEKGQTVTLRCDPISGHDNLYWYRRVMGKEIKFLLHFVKESKQDESGMPNNRFLAERTGGTYSTLKVQPAELEDSGVYFCASRRSGVRNTEAFFGQGTRLTVV.

A few counts support this clone. V usage is TRBV6-5 and J usage is TRBJ1-2, with 10 bases aligning to TRBD1. The germline gives CDR1 MNHEY, CDR2 SVGAGI. This CDR3 region has 15 residues. The ends lost 2 bases at V and 5 bases at J; junction bases unmatched: 5. The DNA of the CDR3 is TGTGCCAGCAGTTACCGGGACAGGGGAGGATATGGCTACACCTTC. It specifies CASSYRDRGGYGYTF.

The J gene is TRBJ1-3, the V gene TRBV3-1 (or the pseudogene TRBV3-2); the D is unclear. The CDR3 covers 13 residues. Germline assignment: CDR1 LGHDT and CDR2 YNNKEL (reference sequence). Trimming shortened V by 2 bases and J by 1 base, and 3 bases separated the two germline ends. DNA for the CDR3: TGTGCCAGCAGCCAAATATCTGGAAACACCATATATTTT. Its translation is CASSQISGNTIYF.

The CDR3 coding sequence is TGTGCCAGCAGTTTGCGGTGGGAAGCTTTCTTT. Amino acid sequence: CASSLRWEAFF. V gene TRBV2 combines with J gene TRBJ1-1; no definite D call. Germline values: CDR1 SNHLY, CDR2 FYNNEI. Trimming shortened V by 5 bases and J by 8 bases, and 9 bases separated the two germline ends. This CDR3 region has 11 residues.

V and J are TRBV5-1 and TRBJ2-2, with 7 bases matching TRBD1. The CDR3 is made up of 15 amino acids. Germline CDR1 and CDR2: SGHRS and YFSETQ. With V trimmed by 0 bases and J by 5 bases, 4 bases remained unmatched. CDR3 in amino acids: CASSLDDRATGELFF. In DNA form, the CDR3 reads TGCGCCAGCAGCTTGGATGACAGGGCGACCGGGGAGCTGTTTTTT.

This rearrangement joins TRBV6-4 to TRBJ1-5; 8 bases line up with TRBD1. V shed 0 bases, J shed 5 bases, and the junction held 18 bases outside the gene matches. The V gene's germline CDR1 is MRHNA and CDR2 SNTAGT. This CDR3 is built from 20 residues. As DNA, the CDR3 is TGTGCCAGCAGTGACTCGGGACCCACCGGACAGGGACGAGTGGATCAGCCCCAGCATTTT. Encoded protein: CASSDSGPTGQGRVDQPQHF.

The chain is built from TRBV5-1 and TRBJ1-3; possible D gene TRBD1, 6 bases. The CDR3 covers 18 residues. V gave up 1 base and J gave up 1 base, with 18 bases separating them. Germline V gives CDR1 SGHRS, CDR2 YFSETQ. The CDR3 sequence: CASSLWGGAGSSGNTIYF. CDR3 bases: TGCGCCAGCAGCTTGTGGGGGGGCGCCGGAAGTTCTGGAAACACCATATATTTT.

The rearrangement uses TRBV9 and TRBJ2-3, with a tentative D call TRBD2 (6 bases). This CDR3 has 14 amino acids. Trimming removed 3 bases at V and 6 bases at J, with 14 bases between. Germline lookup yields CDR1 SGDLS and CDR2 YYNGEE. CDR3 residues: CASSAGDTGDTQYF. Here the CDR3 DNA reads TGTGCCAGCAGCGCGGGGGATACCGGCGATACGCAGTATTTT.

The V call is TRBV18, the J call TRBJ1-5; 8 positions match TRBD1. Trimming at V came to 4 bases and at J to 4 bases, leaving 3 bases not matched to a gene. CDR1 and CDR2 (germline): KGHSH, LQKENI. The CDR3 spans 14 residues. The CDR3, as DNA: TGTGCCAGCTCACGCGGACAGGGAAATCAGCCCCAGCATTTT. Translating it yields CASSRGQGNQPQHF.

CDR3 loop: CASSEPNSPLHF. The CDR3 bases are TGCGCCAGCAGTGAGCCAAATTCACCCCTCCACTTT. The chain is built from TRBV10-1 and TRBJ1-6; D gene unclear. CDR1 is WNHNN, CDR2 SYGVQD, per germline (reference sequence). Deletions cut 2 bases from V and 7 bases from J, with 3 bases between. The CDR3 runs to 12 residues.

This chain connects TRBV6-5 to TRBJ1-2, with D possibly matching TRBD1 (5 bases). Germline CDR1 MNHEY, CDR2 SVGAGI. V lost 10 bases to trimming and J lost 4 bases, with 10 bases between them. This CDR3 has 11 residues. The DNA of the CDR3 is TGTGCCACGGCGGGGGGCTATGGCTACACCTTC. This gives the protein CATAGGYGYTF.

The chain links TRBV3-1 (or the pseudogene TRBV3-2) to TRBJ2-3, with TRBD2 matching over 7 bases. V trimming: 4 bases; J trimming: 5 bases; junction bases outside the gene matches: 6. The V gene's germline CDR1 is LGHDT and CDR2 YNNKEL (reference sequence). The CDR3 runs 14 residues. The CDR3 loop is CASSRGTTRDTQYF. The CDR3 coding sequence is TGTGCCAGCAGCCGGGGGACTACCAGAGATACGCAGTATTTT.

Remarks on this clone: The junction does not match germline at one end; this may be a read error. The chain joins TRBV6-1 to TRBJ1-1, with D possibly TRBD1 on 6 matching bases. Germline V lookup: CDR1 MNHNS, CDR2 SASEGT. There are 14 residues in the CDR3. The CDR3 DNA is TGCGGTATATCTCCGGGACAAAAGAACACTGAAGCTTTCTTT. It encodes CGISPGQKNTEAFF.

The genes are TRBV6-1 and TRBJ1-2; D perhaps matches TRBD1 (6 bases). V was trimmed by 1 base and J by 2 bases, leaving 11 bases between them. This CDR3 has 15 amino acids. The V gene's germline CDR1 is MNHNS and CDR2 SASEGT. The CDR3 loop is CASSEGSQGNYGYTF. CDR3 nucleotide sequence: TGTGCCAGCAGTGAAGGATCACAGGGCAACTATGGCTACACCTTC.

The CDR3, as DNA: TGTGCCAGTAGCTCCGGGACAGGAGTTGGTCAGCCCCAGCATTTT. Amino acids: CASSSGTGVGQPQHF. The chain joins TRBV19 to TRBJ1-5; 8 bases are a match to TRBD1. CDR3 length: 15 residues. V was pared by 6 bases and J by 6 bases, with 10 bases of the junction left unmatched. Per germline, CDR1 LNHDA and CDR2 SQIVND (reference sequence).

The chain's CDR3 is CATSKAQEWTGELFF. The CDR3, as DNA: TGTGCCACCTCTAAGGCACAGGAATGGACCGGGGAGCTGTTTTTT. The V and J genes are TRBV25-1 and TRBJ2-2, with D perhaps TRBD1 (5 bases). Per germline, CDR1 MGHDK and CDR2 SYGVNS. The CDR3 is 15 residues long. Trimming took 10 bases from V and 5 from J, leaving 20 bases between them.

V gene TRBV6-7 combines with J gene TRBJ2-4, with 9 bases fitting TRBD1. TRBV6-7 is classed as an ORF, of uncertain function. The CDR3 totals 19 residues. The J segment lost 1 base and the V segment lost 2 bases, leaving 12 bases of the junction unmatched. The CDR3 is CASSYDTGTGTSAKNIQYF. The CDR3 DNA is TGTGCCAGCAGTTACGACACCGGGACAGGGACCTCGGCCAAAAACATTCAGTACTTC.

This clone has only a few counts. The J gene is TRBJ1-4, the V gene TRBV4-2; possible D gene TRBD1, 5 bases. V lost 2 bases and J lost 7, with 17 bases in between. The CDR3 has 16 residues. From germline, CDR1 is LGHNA and CDR2 YNFKEQ. CDR3 residues: CASSQFAAAGGEKLFF. As DNA, the CDR3 is TGTGCCAGCAGCCAATTCGCTGCAGCGGGGGGTGAAAAACTGTTTTTT.

The chain joins TRBV19 to TRBJ2-3, with 7 bases identical to TRBD1. This CDR3 contains 15 residues. Germline-derived CDR1 and CDR2 are LNHDA and SQIVND (reference sequence). J was trimmed by 2 bases and V by 3 bases; bases with no gene match: 5. CDR3 DNA sequence: TGTGCCAGTAGTATTAGAGACAGGGTCACAGATACGCAGTATTTT. Protein sequence: CASSIRDRVTDTQYF.